These 10 T cell receptor beta chains came from one sample sequenced in a study of T-cell reconstitution after alpha-beta-depleted transplantation in children. The TCRbeta library incorporated unique molecular identifiers. TCRdb analysed the PCR reads with MiXCR anew, one entry per CDR3 protein. The sample holds fewer than 750,000 distinct CDR3 sequences, more than 20% seen once. Sample: PBMCs, mostly from graft donor cells, taken 360 days after TCRalphabeta/CD19-depleted stem cell transplant. The receptor source for this set is a boy under two years old who had a stem cell transplant for acute myeloid leukemia, so the T cells may come from the graft donor.

This clonotype was picked up a small number of times. The V and J genes are TRBV21-1 and TRBJ2-3; the table's D gene call, TRBD2, was not cross checked with the DNA. TRBV21-1 is annotated as a pseudogene. The CDR3 contains 18 residues. The CDR3 sequence: CASNDGSGTSGVLDTQYF. CDR3 DNA: TGTGCCAGCAACGATGGATCCGGGACTAGCGGGGTACTGGATACGCAGTATTTT.

The CDR3, as DNA: TGCAGTGCTACCCCCGGACGGTCCTACGAGCAGTACGTC. It yields the protein CSATPGRSYEQYV. The chain employs TRBV20-1 and TRBJ2-7, with D unresolved. V was pared by 4 bases and J by 1 base, with 11 bases between. The CDR3 totals 13 residues. Germline CDR1 and CDR2: DFQATT and SNEGSKA (reference sequence).

The sample holds many counts of this clonotype. The chain joins TRBV10-3 to TRBJ2-1, with 8 bases identical to TRBD2. The trim removed 4 bases at V and 6 bases at J, leaving 11 bases unmatched. The CDR3 has 16 residues. Looked up from germline, CDR1 is ENHRY and CDR2 is SYGVKD. CDR3 DNA sequence: TGTGCCATCAGTGCCGGACTAGCCCGAACTATCAATGAGCAGTTCTTC. Translating gives CAISAGLARTINEQFF.

This clonotype was seen ten or more times. V gene TRBV20-1 combines with J gene TRBJ1-5; the match to TRBD1 covers 9 bases. V lost 1 base to trimming and J lost 7 bases; unmatched junction nucleotides: 8. The CDR3 totals 15 residues. The germline gives CDR1 DFQATT, CDR2 SNEGSKA (reference sequence). The chain's CDR3 is CSARGNRGQGQPQHF. CDR3 nucleotide sequence: TGCAGTGCTAGAGGGAACAGGGGGCAAGGACAGCCCCAGCATTTT.

This chain connects TRBV7-9 to TRBJ1-1; D unresolved. The CDR3 covers 13 residues. With 6 bases removed from V and 4 bases from J, the gap between germline ends came to 12 bases. Germline V gene sequence: CDR1 SEHNR, CDR2 FQNEAQ (reference sequence). CDR3 bases: TGTGCCAGCAGTTTGAGTAGTAGCACTGAAGCTTTCTTT. Encoded protein: CASSLSSSTEAFF.

This clonotype was counted many times. This chain connects TRBV20-1 to TRBJ2-5; D gene unclear. This CDR3 region has 14 residues. Germline lookup yields CDR1 DFQATT and CDR2 SNEGSKA (reference sequence). The V and J ends lost 6 bases and 2 bases respectively, with 16 bases between them. In DNA form, the CDR3 reads TGCAGTGCGACACGGCCCGGGCTTCAAGAGACCCAGTACTTC. Translating gives CSATRPGLQETQYF.

The table lists this clonotype with a few counts. The gene calls are TRBV7-3 and TRBJ2-7, with D tentatively TRBD2 (6 bases). The CDR3 loop spans 17 amino acids. Trimming pared 1 base from V and 4 bases from J, leaving 20 bases between. Per germline, CDR1 SGHTA and CDR2 FQGTGA. This CDR3 reads CASSLRGSGVGGYEQYF. CDR3 bases: TGTGCCAGCAGCTTAAGGGGGTCGGGCGTCGGGGGATACGAGCAGTACTTC.

This clonotype was seen many times. The gene calls are TRBV5-1 and TRBJ2-4; 15 positions agree with TRBD2. Germline CDR1 reads SGHRS; CDR2 reads YFSETQ. V was clipped by 4 bases and J by 7 bases; unmatched bases: 3. This CDR3 has 15 amino acids. The CDR3 is CASSPGTSGGNIQYF. Written as DNA, the CDR3 is TGCGCCAGCAGCCCCGGGACTAGCGGGGGGAACATTCAGTACTTC.

This clonotype was counted at least ten times. V usage is TRBV2 and J usage is TRBJ2-3; TRBD2 matches 12 bases. Germline trimming cut 1 base from V and 1 base from J; bases unmatched to any gene: 0. The CDR3 runs 16 residues. The germline V gene has CDR1 SNHLY and CDR2 FYNNEI. In nucleotides, the CDR3 is TGTGCCAGCAGTGAAGGACTAGCGGGGGGCACAGATACGCAGTATTTT. This encodes CASSEGLAGGTDTQYF.

J is TRBJ2-7 and V is TRBV28; D possibly corresponds to TRBD1 (5 bases). This CDR3 is built from 15 residues. CDR1 MDHEN and CDR2 SYDVKM come from the germline V gene. Trimming cost V 7 bases and J 4 bases, with 20 bases left between them. CDR3: CASTSRDSSPYEQYV. The CDR3 region has the DNA TGTGCCAGCACCTCCCGCGACAGTTCACCTTACGAGCAGTACGTC.